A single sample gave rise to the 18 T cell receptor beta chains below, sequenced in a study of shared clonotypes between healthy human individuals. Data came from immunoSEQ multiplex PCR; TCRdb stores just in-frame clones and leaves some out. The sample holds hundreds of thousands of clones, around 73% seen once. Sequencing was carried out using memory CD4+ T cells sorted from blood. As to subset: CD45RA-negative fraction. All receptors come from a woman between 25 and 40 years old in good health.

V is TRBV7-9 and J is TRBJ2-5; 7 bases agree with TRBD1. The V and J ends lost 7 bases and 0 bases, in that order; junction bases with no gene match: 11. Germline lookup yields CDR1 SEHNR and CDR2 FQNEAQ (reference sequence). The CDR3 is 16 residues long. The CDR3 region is CASMWDSGSNQETQYF. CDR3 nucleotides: TGTGCCAGCATGTGGGACAGCGGATCGAACCAAGAGACCCAGTACTTC.

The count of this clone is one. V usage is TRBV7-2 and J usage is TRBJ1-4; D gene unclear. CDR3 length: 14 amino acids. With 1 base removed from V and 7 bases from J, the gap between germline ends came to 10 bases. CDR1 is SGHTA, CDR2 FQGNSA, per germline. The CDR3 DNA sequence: TGTGCCAGCAGCTTAGGTCTTACGGGTGAAAAACTGTTTTTT. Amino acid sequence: CASSLGLTGEKLFF.

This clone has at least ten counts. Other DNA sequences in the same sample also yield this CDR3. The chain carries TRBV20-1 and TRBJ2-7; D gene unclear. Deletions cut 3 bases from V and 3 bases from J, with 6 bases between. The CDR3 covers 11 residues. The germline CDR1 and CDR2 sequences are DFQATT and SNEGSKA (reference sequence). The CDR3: CSASNLYEQYF. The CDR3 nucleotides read TGCAGTGCTAGCAATCTCTACGAGCAGTACTTC.

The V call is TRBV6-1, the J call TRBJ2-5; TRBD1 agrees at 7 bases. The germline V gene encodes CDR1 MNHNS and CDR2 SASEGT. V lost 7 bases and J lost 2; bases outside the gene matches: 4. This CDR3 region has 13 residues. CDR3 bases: TGTGCCAGCAATACGGGACAGCAAGAGACCCAGTACTTC. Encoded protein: CASNTGQQETQYF.

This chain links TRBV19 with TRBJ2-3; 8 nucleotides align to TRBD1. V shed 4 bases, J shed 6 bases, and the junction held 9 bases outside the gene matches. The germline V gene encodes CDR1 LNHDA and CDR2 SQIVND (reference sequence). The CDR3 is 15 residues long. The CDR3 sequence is CASSKWTGWSDTQYF. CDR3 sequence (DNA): TGTGCCAGTAGTAAATGGACAGGGTGGTCCGATACGCAGTATTTT.

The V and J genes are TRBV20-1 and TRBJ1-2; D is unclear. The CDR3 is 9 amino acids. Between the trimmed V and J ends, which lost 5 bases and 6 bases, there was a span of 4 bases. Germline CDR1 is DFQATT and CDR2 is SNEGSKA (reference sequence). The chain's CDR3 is CSAQNGYTF. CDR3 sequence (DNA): TGCAGTGCTCAGAATGGCTACACCTTC.

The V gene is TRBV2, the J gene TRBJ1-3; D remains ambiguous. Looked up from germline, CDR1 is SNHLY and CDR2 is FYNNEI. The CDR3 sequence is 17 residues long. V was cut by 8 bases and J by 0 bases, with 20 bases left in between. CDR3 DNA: TGTGCCAGCTCCGGCGAGACTCGACGGTACTCTGGAAACACCATATATTTT. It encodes CASSGETRRYSGNTIYF.

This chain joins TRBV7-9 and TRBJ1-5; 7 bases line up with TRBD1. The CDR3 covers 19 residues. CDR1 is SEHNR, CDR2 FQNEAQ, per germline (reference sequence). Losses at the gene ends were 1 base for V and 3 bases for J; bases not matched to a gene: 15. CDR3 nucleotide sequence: TGTGCCAGCAGCTTAGTATATGGCCGACCCCAGGGGGTCAATCAGCCCCAGCATTTT. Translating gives CASSLVYGRPQGVNQPQHF.

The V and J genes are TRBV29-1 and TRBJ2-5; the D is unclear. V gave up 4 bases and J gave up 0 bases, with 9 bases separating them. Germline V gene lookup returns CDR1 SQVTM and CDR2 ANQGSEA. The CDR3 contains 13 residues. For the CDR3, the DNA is TGCAGCGTTGTAGGGTGGTACCAAGAGACCCAGTACTTC. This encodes CSVVGWYQETQYF. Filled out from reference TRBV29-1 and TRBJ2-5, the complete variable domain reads SAVISQKPSRDICQRGTSLTIQCQVDSQVTMMFWYRQQPGQSLTLIATANQGSEATYESGFVIDKFPISRPNLTFSTLTVSNMSPEDSSIYLCSVVGWYQETQYFGPGTRLLVL.

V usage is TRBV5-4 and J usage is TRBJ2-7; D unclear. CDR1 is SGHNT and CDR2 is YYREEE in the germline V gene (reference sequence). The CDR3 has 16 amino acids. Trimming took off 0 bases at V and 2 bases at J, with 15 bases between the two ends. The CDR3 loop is CASSLGPSARAYEQYF. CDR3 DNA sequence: TGTGCCAGCAGCTTGGGTCCCAGCGCGAGAGCCTACGAGCAGTACTTC.

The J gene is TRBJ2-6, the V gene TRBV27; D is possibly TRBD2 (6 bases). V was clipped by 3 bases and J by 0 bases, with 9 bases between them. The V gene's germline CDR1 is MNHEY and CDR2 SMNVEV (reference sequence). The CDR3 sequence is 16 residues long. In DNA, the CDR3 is TGTGCCAGCAGTTTGGGACTGACCTCTGGGGCCAACGTCCTGACTTTC. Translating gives CASSLGLTSGANVLTF.

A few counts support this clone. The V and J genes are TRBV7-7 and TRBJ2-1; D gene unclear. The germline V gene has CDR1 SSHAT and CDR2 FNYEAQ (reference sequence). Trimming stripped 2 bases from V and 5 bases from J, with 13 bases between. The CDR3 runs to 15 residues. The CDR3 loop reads CASSLSLVEHNEQFF. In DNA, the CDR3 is TGTGCCAGCAGCTTAAGCTTGGTGGAACACAATGAGCAGTTCTTC.

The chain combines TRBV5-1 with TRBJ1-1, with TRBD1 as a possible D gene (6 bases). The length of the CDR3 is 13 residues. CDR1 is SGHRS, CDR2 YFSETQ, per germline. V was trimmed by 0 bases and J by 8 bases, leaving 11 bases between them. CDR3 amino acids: CASSLAGHGEAFF. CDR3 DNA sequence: TGCGCCAGCAGCTTGGCGGGACACGGCGAAGCTTTCTTT.

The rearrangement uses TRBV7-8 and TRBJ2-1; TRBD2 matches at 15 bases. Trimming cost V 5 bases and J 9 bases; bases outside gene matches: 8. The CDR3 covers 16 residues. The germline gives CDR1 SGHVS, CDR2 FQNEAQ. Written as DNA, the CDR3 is TGTGCCAGCAGCCCATGGACTAGCGGGAGGGCCGGTGAGCAGTTCTTC. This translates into CASSPWTSGRAGEQFF. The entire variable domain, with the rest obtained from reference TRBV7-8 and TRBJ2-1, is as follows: GAGVSQSPRYKVAKRGQDVALRCDPISGHVSLFWYQQALGQGPEFLTYFQNEAQLDKSGLPSDRFFAERPEGSVSTLKIQRTQQEDSAVYLCASSPWTSGRAGEQFFGPGTRLTVL.

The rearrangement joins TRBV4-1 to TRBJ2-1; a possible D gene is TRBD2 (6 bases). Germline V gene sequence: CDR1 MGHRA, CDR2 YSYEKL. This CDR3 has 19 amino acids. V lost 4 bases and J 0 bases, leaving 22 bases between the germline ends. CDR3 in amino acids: CASSPTGTLNHRSYNEQFF. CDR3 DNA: TGCGCCAGCAGCCCGACCGGGACTCTAAACCACCGCTCCTACAATGAGCAGTTCTTC.

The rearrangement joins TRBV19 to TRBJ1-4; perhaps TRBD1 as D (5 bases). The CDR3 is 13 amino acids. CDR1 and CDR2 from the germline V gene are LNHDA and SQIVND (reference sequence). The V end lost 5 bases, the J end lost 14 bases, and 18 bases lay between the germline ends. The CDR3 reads CASSGAAGPHLFF. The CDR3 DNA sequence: TGTGCCAGTAGTGGAGCTGCGGGACCCCACCTGTTTTTT.

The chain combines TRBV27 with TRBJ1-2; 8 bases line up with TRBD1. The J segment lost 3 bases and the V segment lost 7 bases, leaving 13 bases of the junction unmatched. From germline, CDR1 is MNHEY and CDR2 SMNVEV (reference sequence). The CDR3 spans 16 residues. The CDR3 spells CASTKAGGQGHYGYTF. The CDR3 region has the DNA TGTGCCAGCACAAAGGCAGGCGGACAGGGCCACTATGGCTACACCTTC.

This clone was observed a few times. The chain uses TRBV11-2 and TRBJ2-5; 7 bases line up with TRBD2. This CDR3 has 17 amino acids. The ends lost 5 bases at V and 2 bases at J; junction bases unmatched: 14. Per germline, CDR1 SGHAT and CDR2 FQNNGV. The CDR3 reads CASSIGGLAEPQETQYF. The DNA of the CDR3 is TGTGCCAGCAGCATAGGAGGGCTAGCGGAGCCTCAAGAGACCCAGTACTTC.